Shown below are 18 T cell receptor beta chains from a single sample sequenced in a study of cytomegalovirus exposure and HLA in healthy donors. Primers: 60 Vbeta forward and 13 Jbeta reverse. Assay: immunoSEQ multiplex PCR; the TCRdb copy retains only in-frame clones and omits some. Of around 140,000 clones listed, approximately 80% are singletons. What was sequenced was PBMCs. The receptors were gathered from a man in his forties in good health and CMV-seropositive.

The J gene is TRBJ2-2, the V gene TRBV18; TRBD2 agrees at 8 bases. With V trimmed by 3 bases and J by 0 bases, 3 bases remained unmatched. From germline, CDR1 is KGHSH and CDR2 LQKENI. This CDR3 has 16 amino acids. Here the CDR3 reads CASSPREATNTGELFF. The CDR3 DNA follows: TGTGCCAGCTCACCGCGGGAGGCAACGAACACCGGGGAGCTGTTTTTT. The full variable domain, completed using reference TRBV18 and TRBJ2-2, is NAGVMQNPRHLVRRRGQEARLRCSPMKGHSHVYWYRQLPEEGLKFMVYLQKENIIDESGMPKERFSAEFPKEGPSILRIQQVVRGDSAAYFCASSPREATNTGELFFGEGSRLTVL.

This chain connects TRBV7-7 to TRBJ2-5; D unresolved. The CDR3 extends over 14 amino acids. The germline V gene encodes CDR1 SSHAT and CDR2 FNYEAQ (reference sequence). Trimming removed 1 base from V and 4 bases from J, with 10 bases in between. The CDR3 nucleotides are TGTGCCAGCAGCTTAGATGGCGGCCCAGAGACCCAGTACTTC. This translates into CASSLDGGPETQYF.

The J gene is TRBJ2-2, the V gene TRBV6-4, with D unresolved. Looked up from germline, CDR1 is MRHNA and CDR2 is SNTAGT. Trimming shortened V by 4 bases and J by 0 bases, and 9 bases separated the two germline ends. CDR3 length equals 15 residues. The CDR3 sequence: CASSAQATNTGELFF. DNA for the CDR3: TGTGCCAGCAGTGCGCAGGCCACGAACACCGGGGAGCTGTTTTTT.

V is TRBV30 and J is TRBJ1-6; weak D call: TRBD1 (6 bases). This CDR3 has 14 residues. Trimming left V 3 bases short and J 9 bases short, with 15 bases between. CDR1 and CDR2 (germline): GTSNPN, SVGIG (reference sequence). The CDR3 coding sequence is TGTGCCTGGAGGGGGGCAGGGGAGGGTTCACCCCTCCACTTT. Encoded protein: CAWRGAGEGSPLHF.

The J gene is TRBJ1-1, the V gene TRBV5-1, with 7 bases identical to TRBD1. V gave up 4 bases and J gave up 1 base; unmatched junction bases: 4. This CDR3 contains 14 residues. Germline-derived CDR1 and CDR2 are SGHRS and YFSETQ. CDR3 nucleotide sequence: TGCGCCAGCAGCAGATGGACAGGGAACACTGAAGCTTTCTTT. Translated: CASSRWTGNTEAFF.

The chain combines TRBV6-4 with TRBJ2-1, with D tentatively TRBD2 (6 bases). The germline V gene has CDR1 MRHNA and CDR2 SNTAGT. The V and J ends lost 6 bases and 5 bases respectively, with 17 bases between them. The CDR3 loop spans 15 amino acids. CDR3 protein: CASSQVGAGHNEQFF. The CDR3 nucleotides read TGTGCCAGCAGCCAAGTCGGGGCGGGACACAATGAGCAGTTCTTC.

The V gene is TRBV30, the J gene TRBJ2-2; TRBD2 aligns across 10 bases. CDR3 size: 15 residues. With V trimmed by 2 bases and J by 4 bases, 4 bases remained unmatched. Germline V gene data show CDR1 as GTSNPN and CDR2 as SVGIG (reference sequence). The CDR3, as DNA: TGTGCCTGGAGTTCGACTAGCGGGTTCACCGGGGAGCTGTTTTTT. It yields the protein CAWSSTSGFTGELFF. Full variable domain (rest looked up from reference TRBV30 and TRBJ2-2): SQTIHQWPATLVQPVGSPLSLECTVEGTSNPNLYWYRQAAGRGLQLLFYSVGIGQISSEVPQNLSASRPQDRQFILSSKKLLLSDSGFYLCAWSSTSGFTGELFFGEGSRLTVL.

This clone was counted between two and nine times. The CDR3 sequence is CASSPGPSGSGETQYF. The CDR3 nucleotides are TGTGCCAGCAGCCCGGGGCCTAGCGGGAGTGGGGAGACCCAGTACTTC. The V and J genes are TRBV11-3 and TRBJ2-5; 10 nucleotides align to TRBD2. Germline values: CDR1 SGHNT, CDR2 YENEEA. Trimming at V came to 5 bases and at J to 5 bases, leaving 11 bases not matched to a gene. This CDR3 region has 16 residues.

This chain connects TRBV7-2 to TRBJ1-1; D gene uncertain. The CDR3 length is 13 residues. Trimming pared 1 base from V and 1 base from J, leaving 4 bases between. In germline, CDR1 is SGHTA, CDR2 FQGNSA. The CDR3 region has the DNA TGTGCCAGCAGCTTAGTTAGGAACACTGAAGCTTTCTTT. It is translated as CASSLVRNTEAFF.

This sequence joins TRBV5-1 and TRBJ2-1; 7 bases fit TRBD1. CDR1 is SGHRS, CDR2 YFSETQ, per germline. This CDR3 region has 16 residues. With V trimmed by 4 bases and J by 0 bases, 7 bases remained unmatched. Here the CDR3 reads CASSPKTGSSYNEQFF. In DNA form, the CDR3 reads TGCGCCAGCAGCCCGAAGACAGGGAGCTCCTACAATGAGCAGTTCTTC.

This chain joins TRBV4-3 and TRBJ2-3; D uncertain. Deletions cut 1 base from V and 0 bases from J, with 5 bases between. This CDR3 contains 14 residues. Germline V CDR1 and CDR2: LGHNA, YSLEER. This chain's CDR3 is CASSQVRSTDTQYF. CDR3 bases: TGCGCCAGCAGCCAAGTACGGAGCACAGATACGCAGTATTTT.

CDR3 nucleotide sequence: TGTGCCAGCCGGGGGTGGGGAGAGACCCAGTACTTC. It encodes CASRGWGETQYF. The V gene is TRBV2, the J gene TRBJ2-5; D is possibly TRBD2 (6 bases). Trimming left V 8 bases short and J 4 bases short, with 11 bases between. Germline assignment: CDR1 SNHLY and CDR2 FYNNEI. The CDR3 runs to 12 residues.

The rearrangement links TRBV7-3 to TRBJ2-1; D is ambiguous. The length of the CDR3 is 14 residues. Looked up from germline, CDR1 is SGHTA and CDR2 is FQGTGA. V lost 1 base and J 7 bases, leaving 11 bases between the germline ends. The CDR3 reads CASSLIGPQNEQFF. The CDR3 DNA sequence: TGTGCCAGCAGCTTAATTGGCCCTCAGAATGAGCAGTTCTTC. Together with reference TRBV7-3 and TRBJ2-1, the CDR3 gives the full variable domain: GAGVSQTPSNKVTEKGKYVELRCDPISGHTALYWYRQSLGQGPEFLIYFQGTGAADDSGLPNDRFFAVRPEGSVSTLKIQRTERGDSAVYLCASSLIGPQNEQFFGPGTRLTVL.

To note about this clone: Sequence at one end of the junction differs from germline and may be a read error. This chain joins TRBV7-9 and TRBJ1-2, with 10 bases lining up with TRBD1. The germline gives CDR1 SEHNR, CDR2 FQNEAQ (reference sequence). CDR3 size: 15 residues. The CDR3 DNA is TGTTCCAGCAGCTTGCGCCGGGACAGGGGATTTGGCTACACCTTC. This codes for CSSSLRRDRGFGYTF.

CDR3 in DNA: TGTGCCAGTAGTATCGGCGGCGGTTATGGCTACACCTTC. It encodes CASSIGGGYGYTF. The chain couples TRBV19 to TRBJ1-2; D is undetermined. V lost 3 bases to trimming and J lost 5 bases, with 10 bases between them. Germline V gene lookup returns CDR1 LNHDA and CDR2 SQIVND (reference sequence). The length of the CDR3 is 13 residues.

This clone appeared a few times. This sequence joins TRBV18 and TRBJ2-7, with 10 bases lining up with TRBD2. Germline V gene lookup returns CDR1 KGHSH and CDR2 LQKENI. V dropped 6 bases and J dropped 2; count of bases not matched to a gene: 4. There are 14 residues in the CDR3. The CDR3 DNA reads as TGTGCCAGCTCGGAACTAGCGGGGCCCTACGAGCAGTACTTC. Protein sequence: CASSELAGPYEQYF. The whole variable domain, remainder taken from reference TRBV18 and TRBJ2-7, is NAGVMQNPRHLVRRRGQEARLRCSPMKGHSHVYWYRQLPEEGLKFMVYLQKENIIDESGMPKERFSAEFPKEGPSILRIQQVVRGDSAAYFCASSELAGPYEQYFGPGTRLTVT.

This clone was recorded a few times. This rearrangement joins TRBV7-3 to TRBJ2-2; 9 nucleotides match TRBD2. The CDR3 spans 19 residues. The germline V gene encodes CDR1 SGHTA and CDR2 FQGTGA. Trimming took 1 base from V and 0 from J; bases not matched to a gene: 9. This chain's CDR3 is CASSLRSPPSGANTGELFF. Here the CDR3 DNA reads TGTGCCAGCAGCTTAAGAAGTCCCCCTAGCGGGGCGAACACCGGGGAGCTGTTTTTT.

The chain couples TRBV12-5 to TRBJ2-3, with D tentatively TRBD2 (5 bases). With 4 bases removed from V and 3 bases from J, the gap between germline ends came to 17 bases. The CDR3 is made up of 16 amino acids. CDR1 is LGHNT, CDR2 FRNRAP, per germline. CDR3 in amino acids: CASGSPGPRGTDTQYF. The CDR3 DNA sequence: TGTGCTAGTGGTTCGCCCGGACCTCGGGGTACAGATACGCAGTATTTT.